The present TCR beta chain was sequenced within a study of beta chain features in type 1 diabetes. Points from the study as a whole: Shorter TCRB CDR3s, moderately but significantly so, marked every one of the four CD4+ subsets in Type 1 diabetes patients.

With respect to this clone: Its antigen is still unknown.

Expressed TCRB transcripts were sequenced after all isolated RNA was converted to cDNA. The table came from immunoSEQ multiplex PCR; TCRdb's copy has only in-frame clones and leaves some out. The table lists 150,000 to 200,000 clones, roughly 60% of them singletons, with approximately 0.089% in the top ten. Per germline, CDR1 LGHNA and CDR2 YSLEER. With 1 base removed from V and 3 bases from J, the gap between germline ends came to 16 bases. The CDR3 consists of 17 residues. The gene calls are TRBV4-3 and TRBJ2-1, with D tentatively TRBD2 (6 bases). This TCR was sampled from a young man with type 1 diabetes. Sequencing used naive CD4+ T cells from blood. Here the CDR3 reads CASSQALRLEVYNEQFF. Here the CDR3 DNA reads TGCGCCAGCAGCCAAGCCCTCCGACTAGAGGTCTACAATGAGCAGTTCTTC.